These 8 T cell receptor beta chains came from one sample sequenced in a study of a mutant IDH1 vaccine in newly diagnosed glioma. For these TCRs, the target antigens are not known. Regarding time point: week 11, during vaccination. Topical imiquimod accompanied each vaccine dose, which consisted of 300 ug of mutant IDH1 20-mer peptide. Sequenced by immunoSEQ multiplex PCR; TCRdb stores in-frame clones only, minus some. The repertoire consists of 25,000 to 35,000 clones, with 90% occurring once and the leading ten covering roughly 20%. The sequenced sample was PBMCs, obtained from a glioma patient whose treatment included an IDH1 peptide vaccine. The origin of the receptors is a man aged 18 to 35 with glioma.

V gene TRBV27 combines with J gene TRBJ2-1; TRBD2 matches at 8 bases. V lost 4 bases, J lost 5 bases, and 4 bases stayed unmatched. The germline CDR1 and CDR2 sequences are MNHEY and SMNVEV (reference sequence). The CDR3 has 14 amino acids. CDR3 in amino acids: CASSSEAGDNEQFF. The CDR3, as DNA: TGTGCCAGCAGTTCGGAAGCGGGAGACAATGAGCAGTTCTTC.

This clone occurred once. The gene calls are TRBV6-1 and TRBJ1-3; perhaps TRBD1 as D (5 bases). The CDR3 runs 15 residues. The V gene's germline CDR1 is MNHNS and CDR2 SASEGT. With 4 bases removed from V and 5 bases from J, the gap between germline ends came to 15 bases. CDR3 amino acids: CASSVGTRNRNTIYF. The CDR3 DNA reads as TGTGCCAGCAGTGTCGGGACTCGAAATCGAAACACCATATATTTT.

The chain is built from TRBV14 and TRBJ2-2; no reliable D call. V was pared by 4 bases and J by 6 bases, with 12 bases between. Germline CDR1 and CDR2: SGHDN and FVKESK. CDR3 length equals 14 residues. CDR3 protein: CASSPVLGPGELFF. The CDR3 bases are TGTGCCAGCAGCCCCGTTTTGGGTCCCGGGGAGCTGTTTTTT.

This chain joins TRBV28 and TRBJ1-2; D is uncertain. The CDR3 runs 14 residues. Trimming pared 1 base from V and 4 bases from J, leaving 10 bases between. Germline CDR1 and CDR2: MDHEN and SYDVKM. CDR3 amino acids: CASSLSPGIYGYTF. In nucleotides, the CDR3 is TGTGCCAGCAGTTTATCCCCAGGCATCTATGGCTACACCTTC.

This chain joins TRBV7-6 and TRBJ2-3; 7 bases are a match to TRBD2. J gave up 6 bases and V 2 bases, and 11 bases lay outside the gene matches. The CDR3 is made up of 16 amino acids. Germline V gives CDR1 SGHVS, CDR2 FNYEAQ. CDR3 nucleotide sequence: TGTGCCAGCAGCTTAACAGGCGGGAGTGGTCGCGATACGCAGTATTTT. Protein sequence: CASSLTGGSGRDTQYF.

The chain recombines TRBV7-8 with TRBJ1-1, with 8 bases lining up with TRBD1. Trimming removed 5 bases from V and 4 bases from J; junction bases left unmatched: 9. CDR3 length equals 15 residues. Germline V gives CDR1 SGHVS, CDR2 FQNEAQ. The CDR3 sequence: CASSGRTGMGTEAFF. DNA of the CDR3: TGTGCCAGCAGCGGACGGACAGGGATGGGCACTGAAGCTTTCTTT. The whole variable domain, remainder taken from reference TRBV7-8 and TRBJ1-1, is GAGVSQSPRYKVAKRGQDVALRCDPISGHVSLFWYQQALGQGPEFLTYFQNEAQLDKSGLPSDRFFAERPEGSVSTLKIQRTQQEDSAVYLCASSGRTGMGTEAFFGQGTRLTVV.

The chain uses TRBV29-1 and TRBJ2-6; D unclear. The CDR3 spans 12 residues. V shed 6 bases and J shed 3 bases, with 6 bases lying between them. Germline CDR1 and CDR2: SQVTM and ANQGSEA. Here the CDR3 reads CSVFNGANVLTF. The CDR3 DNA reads TGCAGCGTCTTTAATGGGGCCAACGTCCTGACTTTC.

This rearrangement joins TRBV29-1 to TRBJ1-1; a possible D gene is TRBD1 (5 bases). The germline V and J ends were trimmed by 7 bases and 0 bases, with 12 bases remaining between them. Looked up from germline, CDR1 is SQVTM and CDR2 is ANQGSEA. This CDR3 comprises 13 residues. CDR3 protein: CSAGGGLNTEAFF. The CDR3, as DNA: TGCAGCGCTGGTGGGGGGTTGAACACTGAAGCTTTCTTT.